These T cell receptor beta chains were read from a single sample in a study of blood T cell repertoires in COVID-19. Sequenced by immunoSEQ multiplex PCR; TCRdb stores in-frame clones only, minus some. The data contain some 290,000 clones, 89% of them seen just once; the ten biggest clones take up about a tenth. The sequenced sample consisted of PBMCs or T cells enriched from blood (not recorded which). The source is a woman in her twenties or thirties who had recovered from COVID-19. Both conserved end residues are part of each CDR3. A D gene is named only where the DNA matches it firmly. Clone size is given for some rows only: seen once, a few or many times, or a class if the clone is expanded.

d_gene | abundance | j_gene | v_gene | CDR3aa | CDR3nt
- | - | TRBJ1-1 | TRBV27 | CASSSSGVRDTEAFF | TGTGCCAGCAGTTCGTCCGGGGTAAGGGACACTGAAGCTTTCTTT
- | - | TRBJ2-7 | TRBV5-6 | CASSLRGFAYEQYF | TGTGCCAGCAGCTTGCGAGGGTTCGCTTACGAGCAGTACTTC
TRBD1 | - | TRBJ2-7 | TRBV6-5 | CASRRQGQGALEQYF | TGTGCCAGCAGAAGGCAGGGACAGGGGGCGCTCGAGCAGTACTTC
- | - | TRBJ2-1 | TRBV18 | CASSPARLDNEQFF | TGTGCCAGCTCACCCGCTAGATTAGACAATGAGCAGTTCTTC
TRBD2 | - | TRBJ2-1 | TRBV5-1 | CASSLPGGSYNEQFF | TGCGCCAGCAGCTTGCCGGGAGGGTCCTACAATGAGCAGTTCTTC
- | - | TRBJ1-5 | TRBV9 | CASSVDQGSGQPQHF | TGTGCCAGCAGCGTAGATCAGGGGTCAGGACAGCCCCAGCATTTT
- | - | TRBJ2-7 | TRBV5-1 | CASSSHFGGESEQYF | TGCGCCAGCAGCTCCCATTTCGGAGGGGAGAGCGAGCAGTACTTC
- | - | TRBJ1-5 | TRBV24-1 | CATSSGNNQPQHF | TGTGCCACCAGTTCGGGTAACAATCAGCCCCAGCATTTT
- | - | TRBJ1-1 | TRBV27 | CASSLSVSYRRAFF | TGTGCCAGCAGTTTATCTGTGTCGTACAGGCGAGCTTTCTTT
TRBD2 | - | TRBJ2-5 | TRBV27 | CASSLFALAGRIQETQYF | TGTGCCAGCAGTTTATTTGCCCTAGCGGGGAGAATACAAGAGACCCAGTACTTC
TRBD1 | - | TRBJ1-2 | TRBV15 | CATSSQKDRVHGYTF | TGTGCCACCAGCAGCCAGAAGGACAGGGTACATGGCTACACCTTC
TRBD1 | many | TRBJ2-1 | TRBV15 | CATSTTQGASDEQFF | TGTGCCACCAGCACAACCCAGGGGGCGAGCGATGAGCAGTTCTTC
- | - | TRBJ2-7 | TRBV15 | CATSRGQLRGWGLAGAYEQYF | TGTGCCACCAGCAGAGGCCAACTTAGAGGGTGGGGGCTAGCCGGCGCCTACGAGCAGTACTTC
- | - | TRBJ1-2 | TRBV5-6 | CASSGPRAPAYGYTF | TGTGCCAGCAGCGGGCCCAGGGCCCCCGCCTATGGCTACACCTTC
TRBD2 | - | TRBJ2-3 | TRBV15 | CATSGLAGDTQYF | TGTGCCACCAGCGGACTAGCGGGAGATACGCAGTATTTT
TRBD1 | - | TRBJ2-5 | TRBV27 | CASRRPGQGAETQYF | TGTGCCAGCAGACGACCGGGACAGGGGGCAGAGACCCAGTACTTC
- | - | TRBJ2-7 | TRBV28 | CASSFYTGGIIYEQYF | TGTGCCAGCAGTTTTTACACAGGTGGGATAATCTACGAGCAGTACTTC
- | - | TRBJ2-3 | TRBV24-1 | CATSDFSGEDTQYF | TGTGCCACCAGTGATTTTTCCGGGGAAGATACGCAGTATTTT
- | - | TRBJ2-2 | TRBV9 | CASSPRSYSNTGELFF | TGTGCCAGCAGCCCCCGGTCTTATAGTAACACCGGGGAGCTGTTTTTT
- | - | TRBJ1-1 | TRBV19 | CASSVTGNTEAFF | TGTGCCAGTAGTGTTACAGGGAACACTGAAGCTTTCTTT
- | - | TRBJ1-4 | TRBV11-2 | CASSLAGHDAEKLFF | TGTGCCAGCAGCTTAGCGGGACACGACGCTGAAAAACTGTTTTTT
TRBD2 | once | TRBJ2-2 | TRBV5-1 | CASSSGLAGEGTGELFF | TGCGCCAGCAGCTCGGGACTAGCGGGAGAGGGCACCGGGGAGCTGTTTTTT
- | - | TRBJ1-1 | TRBV9 | CASSVVRTVNTEAFF | TGTGCCAGCAGCGTAGTCCGGACAGTGAACACTGAAGCTTTCTTT
- | - | TRBJ2-1 | TRBV6-2/TRBV6-3 | CASSYAGYNEQFF | TGTGCCAGCAGTTACGCCGGCTACAATGAGCAGTTCTTC
- | few | TRBJ2-5 | TRBV7-9 | CASSPGLEETQYF | TGTGCCAGCAGCCCTGGACTGGAAGAGACCCAGTACTTC
- | - | TRBJ1-5 | TRBV2 | CAIRSGATQPQHF | TGTGCGATTAGATCAGGGGCGACTCAGCCCCAGCATTTT
- | - | TRBJ2-1 | TRBV29-1 | CSIYMSTEQFF | TGCAGCATTTATATGAGCACTGAGCAGTTCTTC